This T cell receptor beta chain was identified in a study of tumor-infiltrating lymphocytes in primary liver carcinoma. Study-wide results and caveats: Relative to blood, tumors carried a significantly larger fraction of the repertoire in their top 250 clones (p = 0.039).

Germline DNA was also extracted, with blood RNA taken from unsorted whole blood. V lost 3 bases, J lost 5 bases, and 13 bases lay in between. The CDR3 covers 14 residues. CDR1 is LGHNA, CDR2 YNFKEQ, per germline. For this clonotype: Antigen: not known. This may stem from a read error, because a much larger clone lies one nucleotide away.

Total RNA (around 0.45 ug) served as template for TCR beta cDNA synthesis primed by a constant-region primer. Three rounds of nested multiplex PCR with slightly modified ARM-PCR produced TCR beta libraries. Use of TRBV1-TRBV30 forward primers with a C-beta reverse primer characterized the first two PCR rounds, which lasted 10 cycles each. TCRdb analysed the multiplex PCR reads with MiXCR anew, one entry per CDR3 protein. The sample has under 200,000 distinct CDR3 sequences, around 60% seen once. What was sequenced was peripheral blood. V gene TRBV4-2 combines with J gene TRBJ2-5; a weak D match, TRBD2 (6 bases). The origin of this receptor is a woman aged 55-70 years with primary liver carcinoma and hepatitis B virus infection. CDR3 sequence (DNA): TGTGCCAGCAGCCAGGGGAGGAGGTTCGAGACCCAGTACTTC. Its protein product is CASSQGRRFETQYF.